Below are 4 T cell receptor beta chains sequenced from a single sample in a study of CD8+ T cells in alopecia areata. Sequencing used cDNA as its template, made by extracting RNA and reverse transcribing it. Clones were read by immunoSEQ multiplex PCR, and TCRdb kept only the in-frame ones, dropping some. This sample yields around 120,000 clones, of which under 65% are seen a single time; roughly 5% belongs to the top ten. Documented treatment: oral pan-JAK inhibitor, 5-10 mg twice daily. The sample in question was CD4+ T cells sorted from blood, obtained at week 4, from a patient treated with tofacitinib. These receptor sequences come from a human donor with alopecia areata.

In this sample, this clone turned up a few times. The rearrangement uses TRBV7-3 and TRBJ2-3; 15 bases are shared with TRBD2. Losses at the gene ends were 5 bases for V and 5 bases for J; bases not matched to a gene: 11. Germline-derived CDR1 and CDR2 are SGHTA and FQGTGA. The CDR3 spans 18 residues. In DNA form, the CDR3 reads TGTGCCAGCAGCCCTTATCGAGGGGGACTAGCGGGAGGAGATACGCAGTATTTT. Translation gives CASSPYRGGLAGGDTQYF.

The J gene is TRBJ2-3, the V gene TRBV2; possible D gene TRBD2, 6 bases. This CDR3 contains 14 residues. Germline V lookup: CDR1 SNHLY, CDR2 FYNNEI. Trimming took off 4 bases at V and 1 base at J, with 9 bases between the two ends. CDR3 protein: CASSGRGRTDTQYF. CDR3 nucleotides: TGTGCCAGCAGTGGGAGGGGTCGCACAGATACGCAGTATTTT.

The chain employs TRBV5-1 and TRBJ1-3; 7 bases line up with TRBD1. The CDR3 covers 15 residues. Losses at the gene ends were 4 bases for V and 8 bases for J; bases not matched to a gene: 12. Germline V lookup: CDR1 SGHRS, CDR2 YFSETQ. Here the CDR3 reads CASSVGQPPGDTIYF. The CDR3 DNA reads as TGCGCCAGCAGCGTGGGACAGCCGCCTGGGGACACCATATATTTT.

The chain is built from TRBV5-4 and TRBJ2-5, with unresolved D. The CDR3 loop spans 13 amino acids. Trimming pared 0 bases from V and 5 bases from J, leaving 8 bases between. The germline CDR1 and CDR2 sequences are SGHNT and YYREEE (reference sequence). As DNA, the CDR3 is TGTGCCAGCAGCTTGGGGAAGGCGGAGACCCAGTACTTC. Encoded protein: CASSLGKAETQYF.